Listed below are T cell receptor beta chains from one sample, sequenced in a study of Ad26.COV2.S vaccination and SARS-CoV-2 variants. Here immunoSEQ multiplex PCR was the method, and the copy in TCRdb shows in-frame clones only, minus some. This table holds around 400,000 clones, 75% to 95% found once. The sample here was peripheral blood, taken in a trial of Ad26.COV2.S vaccine versus placebo. The origin of the receptors is a person between 18 and 65 years old who received the Ad26.COV2.S COVID-19 vaccine or a placebo. Each CDR3 is given with its conserved first and last residue. Each record gives: V gene, CDR3 protein.

TRBV25-1 | CASSVAGDSKEQFF
TRBV4-3 | CASSQVMDNEQFF
TRBV7-2 | CASSLGVGTRANEQFF
TRBV30 | CAWRQPGTNNEQFF
TRBV19 | CASSPTGGNEQFF
TRBV12-3/TRBV12-4 | CASSPTGLAEAFF
TRBV7-2 | CASSVRDTSYEQYF
TRBV18 | CASSPGESMYGYTF
TRBV18 | CASSPPGSVGETQYF
TRBV19 | CATALQGTSYEQYF
TRBV7-6 | CASSPLDGQFYGYTF
TRBV15 | CATSARETQYF
TRBV6-2/TRBV6-3 | CASSSLYDGEQYF
TRBV5-6 | CASSRGQNNQPQHF
TRBV28 | CASRSVRPYNEQFF
TRBV19 | CASSISKQYNEQFF
TRBV6-5 | CASSYSSGMNYEQYF
TRBV29-1 | CSAVYLQTQYF
TRBV9 | CASSVAGGRGETQYF
TRBV10-3 | CAIGTGGNEQYF
TRBV11-2 | CASSLEGVGTEAFF
TRBV11-2 | CASSPSLGLAGGPRDTQYF
TRBV6-5 | CASSYGPSGDPYEQYF
TRBV27 | CASSPLGRGQGAVDYGYTF
TRBV6-2/TRBV6-3 | CASSYPGDQNTEAFF
TRBV9 | CASSALAVGKDGYTF
TRBV3-1/TRBV3-2 | CASSQVQNEKLFF
TRBV27 | CASSRLAGGNEQFF
TRBV9 | CASSMLQSTGELFF
TRBV5-1 | CASSLDFRNTEAFF
TRBV30 | CAWRQRGDSPLHF
TRBV25-1 | CASSPYPAGGRETQYF
TRBV27 | CASSRAGHPTNHEQYF
TRBV7-2 | CASSLAPQQPQHF
TRBV2 | CASSATAQGFEAFF
TRBV4-2 | CASSLSSTDTQYF
TRBV9 | CASSGGTGGLRYEQYF
TRBV19 | CASSKEQGGELNTEAFF
TRBV6-2/TRBV6-3 | CASSYATGTPTGELFF
TRBV3-1/TRBV3-2 | CASSQSSSGNIQYF
TRBV3-1/TRBV3-2 | CASSQGSGITDTQYF
TRBV7-8 | CASSTGPGTYEQYF
TRBV6-5 | CASSRVSNQPQHF
TRBV19 | CASSIASSGRGEQFF
TRBV30 | CAWRLDRVFAGELFF
TRBV7-2 | CASSLTGFNYGYTF
TRBV18 | CASSPSSVPMYTQYF
TRBV30 | CAWSGTASSYNEQFF
TRBV21-1 | CASSKKSIGGKTEAFF
TRBV27 | CASSRTSGSYEQYF
TRBV4-2 | CASSYTGSSYEQYF
TRBV4-3 | CASSPDRSTEAFF
TRBV6-6 | CASSYGTRAYNEQFF
TRBV18 | CASSPSFDRTDTQYF
TRBV6-5 | CASSSGGLGAFF
TRBV5-1 | CASSFPGPNEKLFF
TRBV30 | CAWSLTSPLHF